The 11 T cell receptor beta chains presented below share a single source sample, sequenced in a study of control samples from healthy donors and cancer patients. The protocol was immunoSEQ multiplex PCR, while the TCRdb copy is restricted to in-frame clones and leaves out a portion. The data hold 75,000 to 95,000 clones, with approximately 84% observed a single time. The material sequenced was PBMCs. These receptor sequences come from a man between 65 and 85 years old with lung cancer.

The CDR3: CASNKNRPQGGKLFF. CDR3 bases: TGTGCCAGCAATAAAAATCGTCCCCAGGGAGGAAAACTGTTTTTT. V gene TRBV7-2 combines with J gene TRBJ1-4, with TRBD1 as a possible D gene (5 bases). V was pared by 7 bases and J by 10 bases, with 22 bases between. Germline CDR1 SGHTA, CDR2 FQGNSA. This CDR3 spans 15 amino acids.

The chain couples TRBV4-3 to TRBJ2-2, with D uncertain. From germline, CDR1 is LGHNA and CDR2 YSLEER. This CDR3 is built from 13 residues. V shed 5 bases and J shed 4 bases, with 8 bases lying between them. The CDR3: CASSSSGTGELFF. The CDR3 DNA reads as TGCGCCAGCAGCTCGTCGGGCACCGGGGAGCTGTTTTTT.

This clone was observed at least ten times. This chain joins TRBV29-1 and TRBJ1-2; tentatively, D is TRBD1 (6 bases). The CDR3 covers 11 residues. Trimming removed 6 bases from V and 7 bases from J, with 12 bases in between. Germline V CDR1 and CDR2: SQVTM, ANQGSEA. As DNA, the CDR3 is TGCAGCGTCCAGGAGGGGGTTGGCTACACCTTC. Residues: CSVQEGVGYTF.

This sequence joins TRBV7-8 and TRBJ2-1, with TRBD1 identical over 7 bases. V shed 5 bases and J 4 bases; nucleotides not matched to a gene: 8. In germline, CDR1 is SGHVS, CDR2 FQNEAQ. The CDR3 contains 15 residues. CDR3 sequence reads: CASSPDRDVYNEQFF. The CDR3 nucleotides read TGTGCCAGCAGCCCAGACAGGGATGTTTACAATGAGCAGTTCTTC.

This chain links TRBV24-1 with TRBJ1-5, with no clear D. The CDR3 is 14 residues long. Germline CDR1 and CDR2: KGHDR and SFDVKD. Trimming pared 3 bases from V and 1 base from J, leaving 6 bases between. This CDR3 reads CATSDPGSNQPQHF. The CDR3 DNA is TGTGCCACCAGTGATCCAGGCAGCAATCAGCCCCAGCATTTT.

The J gene is TRBJ1-1, the V gene TRBV19; unclear D gene. Trimming stripped 7 bases from V and 2 bases from J, with 20 bases between. Germline CDR1 is LNHDA and CDR2 is SQIVND (reference sequence). The CDR3 runs to 16 residues. CDR3 region: CASNLGARGINTEAFF. CDR3 coding DNA: TGTGCCAGTAATTTGGGTGCTCGAGGGATAAACACTGAAGCTTTCTTT.

The chain links TRBV30 to TRBJ2-1; D perhaps matches TRBD1 (6 bases). Germline V gene sequence: CDR1 GTSNPN, CDR2 SVGIG (reference sequence). The CDR3 totals 12 residues. Trimming took 4 bases from V and 7 from J, leaving 11 bases between them. The CDR3 DNA sequence: TGTGCCTGGAACCCCCAGGGGAATGAGCAGTTCTTC. It translates to CAWNPQGNEQFF.

The CDR3 DNA sequence: TGTGCCAGTACCACGGAGTATAGCAATCAGCCCCAGCATTTT. This gives the protein CASTTEYSNQPQHF. The V call is TRBV19, the J call TRBJ1-5; no clear D gene. Germline assignment: CDR1 LNHDA and CDR2 SQIVND (reference sequence). CDR3 length equals 14 residues. Trimming removed 7 bases at V and 0 bases at J, with 10 bases between.

This clone was counted a single time. This chain connects TRBV5-1 to TRBJ2-1, with D possibly being TRBD1 (6 bases). The CDR3 consists of 14 residues. CDR1 SGHRS and CDR2 YFSETQ come from the germline V gene. The ends were cut back, 4 bases at V and 5 bases at J, with 13 bases in the middle. The CDR3 nucleotides are TGCGCCAGCAGCCCGGAGGACAGTCACAATGAGCAGTTCTTC. Protein product: CASSPEDSHNEQFF.

The V and J genes are TRBV5-4 and TRBJ1-1, with no clear D. The CDR3 totals 16 residues. Germline V lookup: CDR1 SGHNT, CDR2 YYREEE (reference sequence). V was clipped by 0 bases and J by 0 bases, with 12 bases between them. This CDR3 reads CASSLAGFSMNTEAFF. The CDR3 DNA follows: TGTGCCAGCAGCTTGGCTGGGTTTTCTATGAACACTGAAGCTTTCTTT.

The chain couples TRBV10-1 to TRBJ2-2, with a weak D call TRBD1 (5 bases). This CDR3 has 17 residues. Germline CDR1 reads WNHNN; CDR2 reads SYGVQD (reference sequence). Trimming left V 0 bases short and J 4 bases short, with 15 bases between. The chain's CDR3 is CASSESMRQSTTGELFF. The DNA of the CDR3 is TGCGCCAGCAGTGAGTCTATGAGACAGTCGACCACCGGGGAGCTGTTTTTT.